Listed below are T cell receptor beta chains from one sample, sequenced in a study of cytomegalovirus exposure and HLA in healthy donors. Repertoires were generated with immunoSEQ multiplex PCR, while TCRdb's copy carries only in-frame clones and drops some. Among 150,000 to 160,000 clones listed, 80% to 90% were seen once. Sequencing input: PBMCs. These receptors originate from a woman younger than 35 in good health and CMV-seronegative. Both conserved end residues are part of each CDR3. D genes are given only for firm matches. The size field is filled for only some rows; it gives once, few, many or a size class.

. | . | 14 | TRBJ1-1 | TRBV11-3 | CASSRQQGNTEAFF | TGTGCCAGCAGCCGCCAACAGGGGAACACTGAAGCTTTCTTT
. | TRBD2 | 13 | TRBJ2-1 | TRBV5-1 | CASFGLAGGEQFF | TGCGCCAGCTTCGGACTAGCGGGAGGGGAGCAGTTCTTC
. | . | 13 | TRBJ2-1 | TRBV14 | CASSRLRGNEQFF | TGTGCCAGCAGCCGGTTGAGGGGGAATGAGCAGTTCTTC
. | . | 14 | TRBJ2-1 | TRBV16 | CASSQTRGGNEQFF | TGTGCCAGCAGCCAAACGAGGGGGGGGAATGAGCAGTTCTTC
. | . | 12 | TRBJ2-1 | TRBV5-1 | CASSTGFNEQFF | TGCGCCAGCAGCACAGGATTCAATGAGCAGTTCTTC
. | . | 12 | TRBJ2-3 | TRBV7-2 | CASSSGLNTQYF | TGTGCCAGCAGCTCGGGACTTAATACGCAGTATTTT
. | . | 14 | TRBJ1-5 | TRBV19 | CASSILGVRQPQHF | TGTGCCAGTAGTATACTCGGGGTTCGCCAGCCCCAGCATTTT
. | TRBD1 | 15 | TRBJ1-2 | TRBV2 | CASSYGQGAGYGYTF | TGTGCCAGCAGCTACGGACAGGGGGCGGGCTATGGCTACACCTTC
. | TRBD1 | 18 | TRBJ1-2 | TRBV19 | CASSIAVTGEYLGHGYTF | TGTGCCAGTAGTATAGCGGTGACAGGGGAATACCTGGGCCATGGCTACACCTTC
. | . | 15 | TRBJ2-2 | TRBV4-3 | CASSQVLATTGELFF | TGCGCCAGCAGCCAAGTGCTAGCAACCACCGGGGAGCTGTTTTTT
. | . | 13 | TRBJ1-5 | TRBV10-3 | CAIKGLGNQPQHF | TGTGCCATCAAGGGGCTGGGCAATCAGCCCCAGCATTTT
once | . | 15 | TRBJ2-1 | TRBV6-5 | CASSYSIQANNEQFF | TGTGCCAGCAGTTACTCGATACAGGCAAACAATGAGCAGTTCTTC
. | . | 15 | TRBJ2-7 | TRBV30 | CAWSLITGEAYERYF | TGTGCCTGGAGTTTGATTACAGGGGAGGCCTACGAGCGGTACTTC
. | TRBD1 | 15 | TRBJ1-1 | TRBV7-9 | CASSSTRDRGTEAFF | TGTGCCAGCAGCTCCACCCGGGACAGGGGCACTGAAGCTTTCTTT
. | . | 9 | TRBJ2-5 | TRBV7-2 | CARGGTQYF | TGTGCCAGGGGGGGGACCCAGTACTTC
. | TRBD1 | 13 | TRBJ2-7 | TRBV7-6 | CASSLADRGEQYF | TGTGCCAGCAGCTTAGCGGACAGGGGCGAGCAGTACTTC
once | TRBD1 | 13 | TRBJ1-2 | TRBV27 | CASRTTGNYGYTF | TGTGCCAGCAGAACGACAGGGAACTATGGCTACACCTTC
. | . | 12 | TRBJ2-3 | TRBV25-1 | CASSDLADTQYF | TGTGCCAGCAGTGATCTAGCAGATACGCAGTATTTT
. | . | 16 | TRBJ2-7 | TRBV5-1 | CASSTPEGTTSYEQYF | TGCGCCAGCAGTACCCCGGAGGGGACCACTTCCTACGAGCAGTACTTC
. | . | 13 | TRBJ1-2 | TRBV6-1 | CASNLQESGGYTF | TGTGCCAGCAACCTCCAGGAATCCGGTGGCTACACCTTC
. | . | 15 | TRBJ1-2 | TRBV19 | CASSIALQLFYGYTF | TGTGCCAGTAGTATAGCTCTACAGTTATTCTATGGCTACACCTTC
. | . | 14 | TRBJ1-3 | TRBV2 | CASSENTNGNTIYF | TGTGCCAGCAGTGAAAACACGAATGGAAACACCATATATTTT
. | TRBD1 | 14 | TRBJ1-1 | TRBV19 | CASSAGTANTEAFF | TGTGCCAGTAGCGCAGGGACAGCTAACACTGAAGCTTTCTTT